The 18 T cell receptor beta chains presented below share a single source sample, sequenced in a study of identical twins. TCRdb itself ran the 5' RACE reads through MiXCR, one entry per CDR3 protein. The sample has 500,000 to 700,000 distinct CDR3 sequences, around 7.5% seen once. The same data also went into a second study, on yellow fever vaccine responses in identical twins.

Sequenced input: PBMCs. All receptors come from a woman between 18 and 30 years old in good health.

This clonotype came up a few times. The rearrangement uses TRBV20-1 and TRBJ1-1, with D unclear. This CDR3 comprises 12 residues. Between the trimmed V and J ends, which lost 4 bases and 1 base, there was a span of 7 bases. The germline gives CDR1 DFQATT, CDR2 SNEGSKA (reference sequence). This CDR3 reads CSAKTRNTEAFF. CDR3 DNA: TGCAGTGCTAAGACACGGAACACTGAAGCTTTCTTT.

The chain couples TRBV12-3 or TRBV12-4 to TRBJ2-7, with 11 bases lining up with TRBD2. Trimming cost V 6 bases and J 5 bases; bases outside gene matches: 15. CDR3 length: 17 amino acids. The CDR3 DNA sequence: TGTGCCAGCAGCGCCTGGGGGTTAGCGGGAGGGCCCCACGAGCAGTACTTC. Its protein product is CASSAWGLAGGPHEQYF.

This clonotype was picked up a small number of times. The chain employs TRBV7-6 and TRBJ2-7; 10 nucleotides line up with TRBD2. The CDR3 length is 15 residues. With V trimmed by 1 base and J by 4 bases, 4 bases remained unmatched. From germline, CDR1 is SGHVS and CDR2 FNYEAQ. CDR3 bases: TGTGCCAGCAGCTTAGGCGGGACTAGCGCTTACGAGCAGTACTTC. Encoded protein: CASSLGGTSAYEQYF.

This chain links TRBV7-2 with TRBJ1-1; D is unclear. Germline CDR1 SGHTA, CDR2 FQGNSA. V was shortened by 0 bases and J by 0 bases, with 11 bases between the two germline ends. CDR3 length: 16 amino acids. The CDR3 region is CASSLALQSMNTEAFF. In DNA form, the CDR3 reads TGTGCCAGCAGCTTAGCGTTGCAGAGCATGAACACTGAAGCTTTCTTT. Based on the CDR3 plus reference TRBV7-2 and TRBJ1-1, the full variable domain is GAGVSQSPSNKVTEKGKDVELRCDPISGHTALYWYRQSLGQGLEFLIYFQGNSAPDKSGLPSDRFSAERTGGSVSTLTIQRTQQEDSAVYLCASSLALQSMNTEAFFGQGTRLTVV.

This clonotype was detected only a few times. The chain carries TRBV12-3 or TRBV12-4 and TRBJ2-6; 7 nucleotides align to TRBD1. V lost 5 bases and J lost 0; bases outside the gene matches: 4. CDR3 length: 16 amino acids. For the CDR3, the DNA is TGTGCCAGCAGTCACCGACAGGGCTCTGGGGCCAACGTCCTGACTTTC. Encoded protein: CASSHRQGSGANVLTF.

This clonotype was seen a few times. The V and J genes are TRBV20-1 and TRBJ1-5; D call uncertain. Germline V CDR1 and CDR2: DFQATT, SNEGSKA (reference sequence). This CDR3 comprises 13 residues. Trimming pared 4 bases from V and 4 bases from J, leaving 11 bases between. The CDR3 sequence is CSANLGDNQPQHF. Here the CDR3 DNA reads TGCAGTGCTAACCTTGGGGATAATCAGCCCCAGCATTTT.

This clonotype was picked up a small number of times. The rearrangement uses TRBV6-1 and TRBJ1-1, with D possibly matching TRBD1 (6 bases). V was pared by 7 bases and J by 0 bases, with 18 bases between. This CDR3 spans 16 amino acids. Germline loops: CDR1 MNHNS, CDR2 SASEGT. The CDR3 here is CASTPRGEGVNTEAFF. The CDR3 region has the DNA TGTGCCAGCACGCCCCGGGGTGAGGGGGTGAACACTGAAGCTTTCTTT.

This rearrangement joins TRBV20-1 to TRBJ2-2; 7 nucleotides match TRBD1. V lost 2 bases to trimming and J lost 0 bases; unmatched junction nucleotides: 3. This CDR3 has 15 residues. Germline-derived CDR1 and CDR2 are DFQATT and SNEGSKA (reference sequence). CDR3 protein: CSARIGTANTGELFF. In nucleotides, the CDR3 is TGCAGTGCTAGAATCGGGACAGCGAACACCGGGGAGCTGTTTTTT.

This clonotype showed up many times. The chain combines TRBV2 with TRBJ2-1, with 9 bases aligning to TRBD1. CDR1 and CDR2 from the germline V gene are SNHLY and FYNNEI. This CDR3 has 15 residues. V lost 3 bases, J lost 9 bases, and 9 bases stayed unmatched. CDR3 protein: CASSDLDRGDGEQFF. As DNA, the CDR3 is TGTGCCAGCAGTGATCTGGACAGGGGAGATGGTGAGCAGTTCTTC.

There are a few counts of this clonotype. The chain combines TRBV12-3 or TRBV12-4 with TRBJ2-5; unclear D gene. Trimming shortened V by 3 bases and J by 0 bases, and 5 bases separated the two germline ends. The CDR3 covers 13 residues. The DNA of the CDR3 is TGTGCCAGCAGTTTGGCCCACCAAGAGACCCAGTACTTC. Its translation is CASSLAHQETQYF.

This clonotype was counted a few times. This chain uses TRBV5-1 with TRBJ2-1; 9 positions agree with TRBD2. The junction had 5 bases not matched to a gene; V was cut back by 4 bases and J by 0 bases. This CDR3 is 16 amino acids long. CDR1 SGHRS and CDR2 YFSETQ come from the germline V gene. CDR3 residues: CASSETSGLSYNEQFF. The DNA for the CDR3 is TGCGCCAGCAGCGAGACTAGCGGACTCTCCTACAATGAGCAGTTCTTC.

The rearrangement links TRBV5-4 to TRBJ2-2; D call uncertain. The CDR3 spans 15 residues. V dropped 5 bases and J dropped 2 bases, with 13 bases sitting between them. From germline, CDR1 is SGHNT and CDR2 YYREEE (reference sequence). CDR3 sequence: CASSSGRINTGELFF. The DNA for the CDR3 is TGTGCCAGCAGTTCCGGGCGGATCAACACCGGGGAGCTGTTTTTT.

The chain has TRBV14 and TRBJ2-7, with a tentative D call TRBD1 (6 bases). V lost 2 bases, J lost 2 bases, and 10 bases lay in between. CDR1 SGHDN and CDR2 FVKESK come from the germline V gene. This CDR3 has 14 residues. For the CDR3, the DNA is TGTGCCAGCAGCCAATTAGACAGGCCCTACGAGCAGTACTTC. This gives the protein CASSQLDRPYEQYF.

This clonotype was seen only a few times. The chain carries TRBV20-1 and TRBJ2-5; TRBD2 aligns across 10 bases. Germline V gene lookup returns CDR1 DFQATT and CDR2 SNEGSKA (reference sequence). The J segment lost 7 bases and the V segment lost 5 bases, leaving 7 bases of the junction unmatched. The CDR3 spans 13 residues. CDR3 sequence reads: CSAPGTSEGTQYF. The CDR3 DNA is TGCAGTGCTCCCGGGACTAGCGAAGGGACCCAGTACTTC.

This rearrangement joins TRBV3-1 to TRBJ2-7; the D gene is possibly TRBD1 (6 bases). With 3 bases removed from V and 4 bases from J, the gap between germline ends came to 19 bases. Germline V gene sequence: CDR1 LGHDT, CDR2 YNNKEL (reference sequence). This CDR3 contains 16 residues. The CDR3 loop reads CASSQSLSQGPYEQYV. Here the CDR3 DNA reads TGTGCCAGCAGCCAGTCCCTTTCCCAGGGGCCATACGAGCAGTACGTC.

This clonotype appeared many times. The CDR3 loop reads CASSLKLKPDTQYF. The CDR3 DNA reads TGCGCCAGCAGCTTGAAGCTAAAGCCAGATACGCAGTATTTT. The chain employs TRBV5-1 and TRBJ2-3, with D unclear. The germline V gene has CDR1 SGHRS and CDR2 YFSETQ. The CDR3 runs to 14 residues. Trimming stripped 1 base from V and 4 bases from J, with 10 bases between.

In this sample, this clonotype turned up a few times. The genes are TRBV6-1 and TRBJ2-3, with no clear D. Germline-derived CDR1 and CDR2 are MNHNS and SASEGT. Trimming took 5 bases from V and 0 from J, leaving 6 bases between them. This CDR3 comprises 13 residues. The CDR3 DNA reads TGTGCCAGCAGTCAGTATAGCACAGATACGCAGTATTTT. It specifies CASSQYSTDTQYF.

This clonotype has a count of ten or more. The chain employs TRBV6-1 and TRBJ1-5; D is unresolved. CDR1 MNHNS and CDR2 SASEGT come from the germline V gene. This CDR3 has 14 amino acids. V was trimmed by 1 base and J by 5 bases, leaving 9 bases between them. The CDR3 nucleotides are TGTGCCAGCAGTGAAGAGGTTGGAGATCAGCCCCAGCATTTT. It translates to CASSEEVGDQPQHF.